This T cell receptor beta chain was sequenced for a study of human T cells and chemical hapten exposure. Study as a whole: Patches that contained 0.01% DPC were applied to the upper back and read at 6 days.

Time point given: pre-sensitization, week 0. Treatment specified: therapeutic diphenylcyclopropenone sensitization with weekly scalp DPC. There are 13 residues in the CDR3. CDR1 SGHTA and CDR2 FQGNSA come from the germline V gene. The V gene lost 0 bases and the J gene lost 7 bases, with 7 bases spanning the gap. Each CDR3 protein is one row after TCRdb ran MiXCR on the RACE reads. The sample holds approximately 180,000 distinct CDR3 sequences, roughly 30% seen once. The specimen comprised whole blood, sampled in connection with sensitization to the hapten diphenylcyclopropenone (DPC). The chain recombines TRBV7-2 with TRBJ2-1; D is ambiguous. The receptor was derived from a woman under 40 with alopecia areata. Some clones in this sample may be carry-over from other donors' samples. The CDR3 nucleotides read TGTGCCAGCAGCTTAGCGCCAGCGAATGAGCAGTTCTTC. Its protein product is CASSLAPANEQFF.